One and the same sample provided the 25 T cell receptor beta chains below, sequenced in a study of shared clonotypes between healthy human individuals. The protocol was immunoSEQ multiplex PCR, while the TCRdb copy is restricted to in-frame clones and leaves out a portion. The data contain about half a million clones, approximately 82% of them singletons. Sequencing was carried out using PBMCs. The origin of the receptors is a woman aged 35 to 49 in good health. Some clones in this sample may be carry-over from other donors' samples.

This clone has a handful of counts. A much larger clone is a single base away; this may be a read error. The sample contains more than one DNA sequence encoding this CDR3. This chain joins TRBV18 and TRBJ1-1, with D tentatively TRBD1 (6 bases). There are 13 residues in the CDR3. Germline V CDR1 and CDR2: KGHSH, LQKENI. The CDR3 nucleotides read TGTGCCAGCTCAGGACAGTCGAACACTGAAGCTTTCTTC. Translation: CASSGQSNTEAFF.

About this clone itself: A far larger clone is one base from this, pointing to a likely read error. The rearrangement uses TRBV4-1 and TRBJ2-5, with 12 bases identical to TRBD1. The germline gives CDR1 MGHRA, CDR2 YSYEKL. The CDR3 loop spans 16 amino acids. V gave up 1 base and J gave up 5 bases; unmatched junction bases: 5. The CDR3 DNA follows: TGCGCCAGCAGCCAAGGAGGGACAGGGGGCGCTGAGACCCAGTACTTC. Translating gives CASSQGGTGGAETQYF.

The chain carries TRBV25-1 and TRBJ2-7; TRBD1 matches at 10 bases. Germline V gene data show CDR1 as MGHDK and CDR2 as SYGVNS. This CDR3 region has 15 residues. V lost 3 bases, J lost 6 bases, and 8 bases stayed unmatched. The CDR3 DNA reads TGTGCCAGCAGTGACCCGACAGGGGGCCGTGGCGAGCAGTACTTC. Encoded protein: CASSDPTGGRGEQYF.

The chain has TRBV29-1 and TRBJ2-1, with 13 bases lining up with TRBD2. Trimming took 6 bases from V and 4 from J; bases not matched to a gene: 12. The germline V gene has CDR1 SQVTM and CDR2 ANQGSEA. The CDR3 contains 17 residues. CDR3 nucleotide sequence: TGCAGCGTGCCAGAAGGTGGGACTAGCGGGGATTACAATGAGCAGTTCTTC. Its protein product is CSVPEGGTSGDYNEQFF.

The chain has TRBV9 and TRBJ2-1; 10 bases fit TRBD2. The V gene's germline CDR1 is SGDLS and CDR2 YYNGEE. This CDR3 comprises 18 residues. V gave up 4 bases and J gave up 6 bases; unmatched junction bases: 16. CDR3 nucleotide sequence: TGTGCCAGCAGCCCACCACCACTCGGGACTAGCGCAACCAATGAGCAGTTCTTC. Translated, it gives CASSPPPLGTSATNEQFF.

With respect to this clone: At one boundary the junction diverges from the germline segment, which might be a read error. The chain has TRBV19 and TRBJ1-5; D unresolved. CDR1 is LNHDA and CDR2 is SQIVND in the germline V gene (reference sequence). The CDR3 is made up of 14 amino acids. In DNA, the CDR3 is TGTACCAGTAGCCCTGGGGATGGCAATCAGCCCCAGCATTTT. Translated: CTSSPGDGNQPQHF.

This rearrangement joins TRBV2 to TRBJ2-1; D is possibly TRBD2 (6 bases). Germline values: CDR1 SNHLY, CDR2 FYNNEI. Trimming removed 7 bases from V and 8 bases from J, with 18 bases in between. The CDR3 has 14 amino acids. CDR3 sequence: CASNYAGSFDEQFF. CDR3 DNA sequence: TGTGCCAGCAACTACGCCGGGAGTTTCGATGAGCAGTTCTTC.

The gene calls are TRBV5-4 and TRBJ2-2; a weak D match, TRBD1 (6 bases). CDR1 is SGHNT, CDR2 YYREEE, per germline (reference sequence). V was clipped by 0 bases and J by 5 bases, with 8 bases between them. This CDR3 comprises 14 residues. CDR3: CASSLVGATGELFF. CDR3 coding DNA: TGTGCCAGCAGCTTGGTGGGGGCTACCGGGGAGCTGTTTTTT.

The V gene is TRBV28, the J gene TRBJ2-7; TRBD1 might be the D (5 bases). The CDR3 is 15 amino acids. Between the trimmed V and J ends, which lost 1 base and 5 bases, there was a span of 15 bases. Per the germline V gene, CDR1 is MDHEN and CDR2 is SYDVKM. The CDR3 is CASSLSQAGMNEQYF. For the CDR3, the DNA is TGTGCCAGCAGTTTATCCCAGGCAGGGATGAACGAGCAGTACTTC. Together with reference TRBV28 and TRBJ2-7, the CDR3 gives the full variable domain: DVKVTQSSRYLVKRTGEKVFLECVQDMDHENMFWYRQDPGLGLRLIYFSYDVKMKEKGDIPEGYSVSREKKERFSLILESASTNQTSMYLCASSLSQAGMNEQYFGPGTRLTVT.

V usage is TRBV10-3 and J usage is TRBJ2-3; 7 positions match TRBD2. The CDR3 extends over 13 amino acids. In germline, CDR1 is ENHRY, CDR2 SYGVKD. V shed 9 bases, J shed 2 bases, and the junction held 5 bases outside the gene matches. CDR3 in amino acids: CAILAALTDTQYF. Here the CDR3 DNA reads TGTGCCATTCTAGCGGCACTCACAGATACGCAGTATTTT.

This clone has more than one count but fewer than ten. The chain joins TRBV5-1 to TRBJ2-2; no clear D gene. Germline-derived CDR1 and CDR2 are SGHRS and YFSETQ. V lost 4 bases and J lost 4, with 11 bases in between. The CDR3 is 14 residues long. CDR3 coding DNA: TGCGCCAGCAGCCCGGACCTACTCACCGGGGAGCTGTTTTTT. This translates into CASSPDLLTGELFF.

In DNA form, the CDR3 reads TGTGCCAGCAGTGAATGGGACAGACCCTACGAGCAGTACTTC. As protein: CASSEWDRPYEQYF. V usage is TRBV25-1 and J usage is TRBJ2-7, with 7 nucleotides matching TRBD1. Germline V gene data show CDR1 as MGHDK and CDR2 as SYGVNS. Germline trimming cut 1 base from V and 2 bases from J; bases unmatched to any gene: 2. This CDR3 spans 14 amino acids.

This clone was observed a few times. The CDR3 bases are TGTGCCAGCTCACCGGCCCGTGGGGGTCTATATGGCTACACCTTC. This codes for CASSPARGGLYGYTF. The chain recombines TRBV18 with TRBJ1-2; D is possibly TRBD1 (5 bases). The germline V and J ends were trimmed by 3 bases and 5 bases, with 16 bases remaining between them. Germline CDR1 and CDR2: KGHSH and LQKENI. The CDR3 loop spans 15 amino acids. Together with reference TRBV18 and TRBJ1-2, the CDR3 gives the full variable domain: NAGVMQNPRHLVRRRGQEARLRCSPMKGHSHVYWYRQLPEEGLKFMVYLQKENIIDESGMPKERFSAEFPKEGPSILRIQQVVRGDSAAYFCASSPARGGLYGYTFGSGTRLTVV.

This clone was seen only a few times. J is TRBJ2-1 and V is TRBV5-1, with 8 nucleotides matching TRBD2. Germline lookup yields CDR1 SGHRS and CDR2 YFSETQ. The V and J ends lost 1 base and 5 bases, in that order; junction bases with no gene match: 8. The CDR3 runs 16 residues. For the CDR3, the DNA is TGCGCCAGCAGCTTGTTGACGGGAGGGCCAGACAATGAGCAGTTCTTC. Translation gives CASSLLTGGPDNEQFF.

CDR3 sequence: CASTNLGTEETQYF. For the CDR3, the DNA is TGTGCCAGCACCAATTTGGGGACAGAAGAGACCCAGTACTTC. This chain links TRBV11-1 with TRBJ2-5, with 7 bases lining up with TRBD1. With 7 bases clipped from V and 3 bases from J, the junction kept 8 bases outside the gene matches. The CDR3 runs to 14 residues. Germline CDR1 reads SGHAT; CDR2 reads FQDESV (reference sequence).

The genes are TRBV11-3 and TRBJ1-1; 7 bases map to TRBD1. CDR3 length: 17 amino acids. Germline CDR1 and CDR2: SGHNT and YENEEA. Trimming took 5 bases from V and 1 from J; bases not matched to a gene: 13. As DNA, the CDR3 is TGTGCCAGCAGCCCCGGTAATCAGGGGGACGAGAACACTGAAGCTTTCTTT. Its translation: CASSPGNQGDENTEAFF.

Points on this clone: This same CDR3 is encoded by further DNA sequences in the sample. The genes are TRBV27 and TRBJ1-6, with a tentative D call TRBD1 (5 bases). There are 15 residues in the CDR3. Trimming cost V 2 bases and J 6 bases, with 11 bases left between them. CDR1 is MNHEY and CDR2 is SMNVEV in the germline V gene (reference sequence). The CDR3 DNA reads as TGTGCCAGCAGTTTAGGAGGGGCTGGTAATTCACCCCTCCACTTT. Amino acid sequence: CASSLGGAGNSPLHF.

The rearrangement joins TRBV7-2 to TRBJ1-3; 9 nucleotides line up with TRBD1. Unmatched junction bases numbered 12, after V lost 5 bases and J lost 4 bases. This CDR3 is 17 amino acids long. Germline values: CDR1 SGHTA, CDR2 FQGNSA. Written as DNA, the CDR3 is TGTGCCAGCAGCCCCGGGGGCGGGACAGGGAGGGGAAACACCATATATTTT. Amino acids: CASSPGGGTGRGNTIYF.

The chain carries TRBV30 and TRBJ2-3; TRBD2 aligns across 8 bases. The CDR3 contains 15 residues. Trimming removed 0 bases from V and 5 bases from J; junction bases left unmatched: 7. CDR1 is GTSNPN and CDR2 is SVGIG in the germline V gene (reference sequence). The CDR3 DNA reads TGTGCCTGGAGTGTAACTTCCGGGAGGGGAGATACGCAGTATTTT. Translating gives CAWSVTSGRGDTQYF.

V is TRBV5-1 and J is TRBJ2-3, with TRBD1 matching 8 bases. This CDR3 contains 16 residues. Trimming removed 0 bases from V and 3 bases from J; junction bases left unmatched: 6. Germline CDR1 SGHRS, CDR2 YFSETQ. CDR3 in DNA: TGCGCCAGCAGCTTGGTGGGGACAGGACTAACAGATACGCAGTATTTT. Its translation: CASSLVGTGLTDTQYF. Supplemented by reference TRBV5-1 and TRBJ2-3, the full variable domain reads KAGVTQTPRYLIKTRGQQVTLSCSPISGHRSVSWYQQTPGQGLQFLFEYFSETQRNKGNFPGRFSGRQFSNSRSEMNVSTLELGDSALYLCASSLVGTGLTDTQYFGPGTRLTVL.

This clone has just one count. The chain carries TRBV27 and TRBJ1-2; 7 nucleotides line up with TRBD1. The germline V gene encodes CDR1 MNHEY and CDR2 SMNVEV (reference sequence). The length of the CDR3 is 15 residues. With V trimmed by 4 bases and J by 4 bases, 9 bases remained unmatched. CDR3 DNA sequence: TGTGCCAGCAGTTCCACGGGACAGAAACCCTATGGCTACACCTTC. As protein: CASSSTGQKPYGYTF.

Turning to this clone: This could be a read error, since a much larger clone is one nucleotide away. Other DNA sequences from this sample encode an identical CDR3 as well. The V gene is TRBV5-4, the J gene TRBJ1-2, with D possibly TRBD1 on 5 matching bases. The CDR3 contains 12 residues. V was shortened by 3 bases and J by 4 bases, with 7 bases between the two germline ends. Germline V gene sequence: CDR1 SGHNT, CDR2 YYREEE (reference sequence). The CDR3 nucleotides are TGTGCCAGCAGCTGGGACGGCTATGGCTACACCTTC. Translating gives CASSWDGYGYTF.

The CDR3 DNA sequence: TGTGCCAGCAGTCCGAGAAGACAAGAGACCCAGTACTTC. Amino acid sequence: CASSPRRQETQYF. The gene calls are TRBV27 and TRBJ2-5; D is ambiguous. Germline V lookup: CDR1 MNHEY, CDR2 SMNVEV (reference sequence). CDR3 size: 13 residues. V was shortened by 5 bases and J by 2 bases, with 9 bases between the two germline ends.

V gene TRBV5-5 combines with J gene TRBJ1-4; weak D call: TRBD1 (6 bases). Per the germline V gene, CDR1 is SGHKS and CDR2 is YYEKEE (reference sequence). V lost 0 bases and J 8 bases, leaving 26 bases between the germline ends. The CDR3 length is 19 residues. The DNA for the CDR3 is TGTGCCAGCAGCTTGGCGTCCGGAAGGGGTTCGGGGGCTGTAGAAAAACTGTTTTTT. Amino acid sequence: CASSLASGRGSGAVEKLFF.

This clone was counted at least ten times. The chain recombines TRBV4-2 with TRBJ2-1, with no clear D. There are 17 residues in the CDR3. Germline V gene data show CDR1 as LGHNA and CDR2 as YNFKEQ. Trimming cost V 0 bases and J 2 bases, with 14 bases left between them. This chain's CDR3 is CASSQEGTTQPYNEQFF. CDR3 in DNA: TGTGCCAGCAGCCAAGAAGGCACGACCCAACCCTACAATGAGCAGTTCTTC.